The 6 T cell receptor beta chains below come from one sample, sequenced in a study of shared clonotypes between healthy human individuals. The naive CD8 subset, CD45RO-negative cells positively selected for CCR7, excluded terminally differentiated effector memory CD45RA+ cells. Clones were read by immunoSEQ multiplex PCR, and TCRdb kept only the in-frame ones, dropping some. The sample lists more than 2 million clones, over 85% occurring once. Sequenced input: naive CD8+ T cells from PBMCs. The origin of the receptors is a man younger than 30 in good health. Some clones in this sample may be carry-over from other donors' samples.

A note on this clone: Germline and junction disagree at one end, which may indicate a read error. The V gene is TRBV11-1, the J gene TRBJ1-1, with D maybe TRBD1 (6 bases). CDR1 and CDR2 (germline): SGHAT, FQDESV (reference sequence). CDR3 size: 12 residues. The CDR3 spells CASSNDRPDAFF. The CDR3 DNA follows: TGTGCCAGCAGCAACGACAGGCCTGACGCTTTCTTT.

The DNA for the CDR3 is TGCGCCAGCAGCCTTGGACTAGCCTACTCCTACGAGCAGTACTTC. Translation: CASSLGLAYSYEQYF. The chain links TRBV5-1 to TRBJ2-7; 8 nucleotides line up with TRBD2. The CDR3 is made up of 15 amino acids. CDR1 and CDR2 from the germline V gene are SGHRS and YFSETQ. V lost 4 bases, J lost 0 bases, and 6 bases stayed unmatched.

V gene TRBV9 combines with J gene TRBJ1-3; D unresolved. The CDR3 consists of 15 residues. The ends were cut back, 0 bases at V and 0 bases at J, with 7 bases in the middle. Germline V gene lookup returns CDR1 SGDLS and CDR2 YYNGEE. This CDR3 is CASSVEDNSGNTIYF. DNA for the CDR3: TGTGCCAGCAGCGTAGAAGACAACTCTGGAAACACCATATATTTT.

The V gene is TRBV5-1, the J gene TRBJ2-5; TRBD2 aligns across 7 bases. Per germline, CDR1 SGHRS and CDR2 YFSETQ. The trim removed 0 bases at V and 5 bases at J, leaving 10 bases unmatched. CDR3 length: 16 amino acids. CDR3 amino acids: CASSLVVGREGETQYF. Written as DNA, the CDR3 is TGCGCCAGCAGCTTGGTTGTCGGCAGGGAGGGGGAGACCCAGTACTTC.

This clone was seen only once. The CDR3: CASSQNRGRESYEQYF. CDR3 nucleotide sequence: TGTGCCAGCAGCCAAAACAGGGGGCGTGAGTCCTACGAGCAGTACTTC. V gene TRBV2 combines with J gene TRBJ2-7, with 9 bases lining up with TRBD1. The CDR3 is 16 residues long. Germline CDR1 SNHLY, CDR2 FYNNEI. Trimming at V came to 6 bases and at J to 1 base, leaving 10 bases not matched to a gene.

This chain uses TRBV7-2 with TRBJ2-3; the D gene could be TRBD1 or TRBD2 (6 bases each). The CDR3 consists of 16 residues. Trimming took off 5 bases at V and 6 bases at J, with 21 bases between the two ends. Germline assignment: CDR1 SGHTA and CDR2 FQGNSA. The CDR3 coding sequence is TGTGCCAGCAGCCCCGGGAGACAGGCTTCTATGGATACGCAGTATTTT. Protein: CASSPGRQASMDTQYF.